Presented here are 16 T cell receptor beta chains from one specimen sequenced in a study of CD8 T cells in ankylosing spondylitis. General study points: About 8 highly homologous variants formed a TCR beta motif that appeared characteristic of ankylosing spondylitis blood.

The antigens for these receptors are not known. TCRdb independently ran MiXCR on the 5' RACE reads; one entry per CDR3 protein. The table shows around 440,000 distinct CDR3 sequences, with more than 15% occurring only once. The sample comprised blood, either unsorted or a sorted T cell fraction (not recorded which). These receptors all stem from a male donor with ankylosing spondylitis.

There are a few counts of this clonotype. CDR3 DNA: TGTGCCAGCATCAACAGAGTGAACACTGAAGCTTTCTTT. It specifies CASINRVNTEAFF. The rearrangement joins TRBV25-1 to TRBJ1-1, with unresolved D. V lost 7 bases to trimming and J lost 0 bases, with 9 bases between them. Germline V gene lookup returns CDR1 MGHDK and CDR2 SYGVNS. The CDR3 is made up of 13 amino acids.

V gene TRBV2 combines with J gene TRBJ2-1; 9 nucleotides match TRBD2. The CDR3 length is 15 residues. The J segment lost 5 bases and the V segment lost 8 bases, leaving 10 bases of the junction unmatched. Germline-derived CDR1 and CDR2 are SNHLY and FYNNEI. CDR3 protein: CASLFRAGGNNEQFF. CDR3 DNA: TGTGCCAGCTTGTTTAGAGCGGGGGGTAACAATGAGCAGTTCTTC. The whole variable domain, filled in from reference TRBV2 and TRBJ2-1, reads EPEVTQTPSHQVTQMGQEVILRCVPISNHLYFYWYRQILGQKVEFLVSFYNNEISEKSEIFDDQFSVERPDGSNFTLKIRSTKLEDSAMYFCASLFRAGGNNEQFFGPGTRLTVL.

This clonotype was observed many times. J is TRBJ2-1 and V is TRBV5-1; D remains unclear. Per the germline V gene, CDR1 is SGHRS and CDR2 is YFSETQ. V was shortened by 1 base and J by 4 bases, with 12 bases between the two germline ends. The CDR3 contains 15 residues. This chain's CDR3 is CASSLRAQEYNEQFF. DNA for the CDR3: TGCGCCAGCAGCTTGCGTGCGCAGGAGTACAATGAGCAGTTCTTC.

V usage is TRBV7-8 and J usage is TRBJ2-7; D might be TRBD1 (5 bases). Between the trimmed V and J ends, which lost 5 bases and 1 base, there was a span of 18 bases. The V gene's germline CDR1 is SGHVS and CDR2 FQNEAQ. The CDR3 is 16 residues long. The CDR3 loop reads CASSLEVAGNSYEQYF. The CDR3 DNA reads TGTGCCAGCAGCCTAGAGGTGGCAGGGAATTCCTACGAGCAGTACTTC.

The chain is built from TRBV20-1 and TRBJ2-1, with 8 bases lining up with TRBD2. The CDR3 is 13 residues long. The germline V gene encodes CDR1 DFQATT and CDR2 SNEGSKA (reference sequence). With 4 bases clipped from V and 12 bases from J, the junction kept 11 bases outside the gene matches. CDR3 DNA: TGCAGTGCTAACTTAGCGGGAAGTTGGGGGCAGTTCTTC. Protein product: CSANLAGSWGQFF.

This clonotype has a handful of counts. The rearrangement joins TRBV28 to TRBJ2-5; 12 bases are shared with TRBD1. Germline-derived CDR1 and CDR2 are MDHEN and SYDVKM. This CDR3 comprises 16 residues. The V and J ends lost 3 bases and 1 base, in that order; junction bases with no gene match: 3. CDR3 region: CASSFGDRGRQETQYF. CDR3 nucleotides: TGTGCCAGCAGTTTTGGGGACAGGGGGCGCCAAGAGACCCAGTACTTC.

The chain is built from TRBV20-1 and TRBJ2-5; D possibly corresponds to TRBD1 (5 bases). The germline V gene encodes CDR1 DFQATT and CDR2 SNEGSKA (reference sequence). The CDR3 contains 14 residues. Trimming stripped 1 base from V and 5 bases from J, with 14 bases between. CDR3 bases: TGCAGTGCTAGAGTGAAAGGGGCGAGGGAGACCCAGTACTTC. This gives the protein CSARVKGARETQYF.

This clonotype was observed a handful of times. The gene calls are TRBV7-2 and TRBJ1-5; TRBD1 aligns across 9 bases. The CDR3 runs to 14 residues. The trim removed 3 bases at V and 6 bases at J, leaving 3 bases unmatched. Germline CDR1 is SGHTA and CDR2 is FQGNSA. The CDR3 region is CASSFGQGSQPQHF. CDR3 DNA: TGTGCCAGCAGCTTCGGACAGGGGAGTCAGCCCCAGCATTTT.

The rearrangement joins TRBV5-6 to TRBJ2-5; D is perhaps TRBD1 (6 bases). Looked up from germline, CDR1 is SGHDT and CDR2 is YYEEEE. The CDR3 runs 16 residues. The V end was cut by 2 bases, the J end by 5 bases, with 19 bases between. Here the CDR3 DNA reads TGTGCCAGCAGCTTAGGGGGTAAGACACAGATGGAGACCCAGTACTTC. Protein sequence: CASSLGGKTQMETQYF.

The sample holds a few counts of this clonotype. V is TRBV7-8 and J is TRBJ1-5; weak D call: TRBD1 (6 bases). Germline-derived CDR1 and CDR2 are SGHVS and FQNEAQ. This CDR3 has 14 residues. V was clipped by 4 bases and J by 4 bases, with 11 bases between them. The CDR3 coding sequence is TGTGCCAGCAGCTCTGGACAGCTAAATCAGCCCCAGCATTTT. Protein: CASSSGQLNQPQHF.

The sample holds a few counts of this clonotype. This rearrangement joins TRBV15 to TRBJ2-3; D is possibly TRBD2 (6 bases). This CDR3 comprises 11 residues. The germline V gene encodes CDR1 LNHNV and CDR2 YYDKDF (reference sequence). Trimming took 3 bases from V and 10 from J, leaving 8 bases between them. The CDR3 loop reads CATSSSGAQYF. In DNA form, the CDR3 reads TGTGCCACCAGCAGTAGCGGTGCGCAGTATTTT.

This clonotype turned up a few times. The CDR3 region is CSAGTSGAYNEQFF. In DNA form, the CDR3 reads TGCAGTGCTGGGACTAGCGGAGCCTACAATGAGCAGTTCTTC. The chain combines TRBV20-1 with TRBJ2-1; 11 nucleotides agree with TRBD2. CDR1 is DFQATT, CDR2 SNEGSKA, per germline (reference sequence). The J segment lost 2 bases and the V segment lost 5 bases, leaving 2 bases of the junction unmatched. The CDR3 sequence is 14 residues long.

This chain joins TRBV2 and TRBJ2-5; TRBD1 or TRBD2 may be the D gene (5 bases each). Between the trimmed V and J ends, which lost 6 bases and 3 bases, there was a span of 20 bases. Germline CDR1 SNHLY, CDR2 FYNNEI. The CDR3 runs 16 residues. The CDR3: CASSLGTGRQKETQYF. CDR3 in DNA: TGTGCCAGCAGCCTCGGGACCGGTAGGCAAAAAGAGACCCAGTACTTC. The variable domain in full, with the rest retrieved from reference TRBV2 and TRBJ2-5, is EPEVTQTPSHQVTQMGQEVILRCVPISNHLYFYWYRQILGQKVEFLVSFYNNEISEKSEIFDDQFSVERPDGSNFTLKIRSTKLEDSAMYFCASSLGTGRQKETQYFGPGTRLLVL.

There are a few counts of this clonotype. The chain recombines TRBV25-1 with TRBJ1-6; D is possibly TRBD1 (5 bases). Germline values: CDR1 MGHDK, CDR2 SYGVNS. The CDR3 has 15 residues. V lost 5 bases, J lost 7 bases, and 15 bases lay in between. This CDR3 reads CASSYHLPGNSPLHF. The CDR3 DNA follows: TGTGCCAGCAGTTACCACCTCCCAGGGAATTCACCCCTCCACTTT.

The chain links TRBV29-1 to TRBJ2-3; 9 positions agree with TRBD2. V was clipped by 3 bases and J by 4 bases; unmatched bases: 5. This CDR3 is 14 amino acids long. The germline gives CDR1 SQVTM, CDR2 ANQGSEA. The CDR3 is CSVDRAGGPDTQYF. The CDR3 DNA reads TGCAGCGTTGATCGAGCGGGAGGTCCAGATACGCAGTATTTT.

This sequence joins TRBV5-4 and TRBJ2-1, with D possibly TRBD2 on 6 matching bases. Germline V gene data show CDR1 as SGHNT and CDR2 as YYREEE (reference sequence). V shed 4 bases and J shed 0 bases, with 14 bases lying between them. The CDR3 is 16 residues long. This chain's CDR3 is CASSPGGISSYNEQFF. Here the CDR3 DNA reads TGTGCCAGCAGCCCCGGGGGAATTAGCTCCTACAATGAGCAGTTCTTC.